The 14 T cell receptor beta chains in this list originate from one sample, sequenced in a study of blood T cell repertoires in COVID-19. Profiled with immunoSEQ multiplex PCR; TCRdb holds only in-frame clones, not every one. The table lists about 670,000 clones, about nine tenths of them singletons. The specimen sequenced was peripheral blood. These receptor sequences come from a woman aged 18-29 years with acute or convalescent COVID-19.

The chain links TRBV7-8 to TRBJ1-1, with D hard to call. The CDR3 is 15 amino acids. Germline V CDR1 and CDR2: SGHVS, FQNEAQ. V was cut by 4 bases and J by 4 bases, with 16 bases left in between. The CDR3 loop is CASSSGFRWSTEAFF. As DNA, the CDR3 is TGTGCCAGCAGCTCCGGCTTCAGGTGGTCCACTGAAGCTTTCTTT.

The V gene is TRBV4-1, the J gene TRBJ1-3; D unclear. CDR1 and CDR2 (germline): MGHRA, YSYEKL. The V and J ends lost 0 bases and 2 bases respectively, with 14 bases between them. The CDR3 has 17 residues. The CDR3 reads CASSQEGIAPTGNTIYF. The CDR3, as DNA: TGCGCCAGCAGCCAAGAAGGAATAGCCCCCACTGGAAACACCATATATTTT.

The chain joins TRBV19 to TRBJ1-5; TRBD1 matches 8 bases. Germline CDR1 is LNHDA and CDR2 is SQIVND (reference sequence). V was pared by 5 bases and J by 7 bases, with 10 bases of the junction left unmatched. This CDR3 is 15 amino acids long. DNA for the CDR3: TGTGCCAGTAGTTTTGGAAGACAGGGGCTCCAGCCCCAGCATTTT. It specifies CASSFGRQGLQPQHF.

The chain links TRBV24-1 to TRBJ1-5; D not certain. The V and J ends lost 4 bases and 7 bases respectively, with 13 bases between them. Germline CDR1 KGHDR, CDR2 SFDVKD. This CDR3 has 14 residues. The DNA of the CDR3 is TGTGCCACCAGTGAGGCGGGGAGTTACCAGCCCCAGCATTTT. Protein sequence: CATSEAGSYQPQHF.

This clone was detected only once. This rearrangement joins TRBV5-1 to TRBJ2-4, with 10 bases fitting TRBD2. The J segment lost 0 bases and the V segment lost 4 bases, leaving 10 bases of the junction unmatched. This CDR3 has 18 amino acids. CDR1 is SGHRS, CDR2 YFSETQ, per germline. CDR3 protein: CASSLGLAASLAKNIQYF. CDR3 DNA: TGCGCCAGCAGCCTTGGACTAGCGGCTTCACTAGCCAAAAACATTCAGTACTTC.

The chain joins TRBV7-6 to TRBJ1-2; perhaps TRBD1 as D (5 bases). From germline, CDR1 is SGHVS and CDR2 FNYEAQ. This CDR3 region has 14 residues. Trimming cost V 1 base and J 8 bases, with 14 bases left between them. The CDR3 is CASSLEYGAKGYTF. CDR3 sequence (DNA): TGTGCCAGCAGCTTAGAGTATGGGGCGAAGGGCTACACCTTC.

Remarks on this clone: Sequence at one end of the junction differs from germline and may be a read error. The chain couples TRBV10-3 to TRBJ1-1; 7 bases are shared with TRBD1. Germline V gives CDR1 ENHRY, CDR2 SYGVKD. The CDR3 covers 8 residues. CDR3 sequence reads: CASPGGDF. The CDR3 coding sequence is TGTGCCAGCCCAGGGGGTGACTTT.

The CDR3 sequence is CASSLGRGTEAFF. DNA of the CDR3: TGTGCCAGCAGCCTGGGCAGGGGAACTGAAGCTTTCTTT. The rearrangement uses TRBV5-6 and TRBJ1-1; weak D call: TRBD1 (6 bases). Trimming took 4 bases from V and 5 from J, leaving 12 bases between them. CDR3 length equals 13 residues. The germline V gene encodes CDR1 SGHDT and CDR2 YYEEEE.

The V gene is TRBV6-5, the J gene TRBJ1-1, with 7 bases fitting TRBD1. Trimming cost V 1 base and J 4 bases; bases outside gene matches: 3. The CDR3 covers 14 residues. Germline lookup yields CDR1 MNHEY and CDR2 SVGAGI. CDR3 sequence: CASSYWDRSTEAFF. The CDR3 coding sequence is TGTGCCAGCAGTTACTGGGACAGAAGCACTGAAGCTTTCTTT.

CDR3 bases: TGTGCCAGCAGGACAGGGGCGGATACGCAGTATTTT. Amino acids: CASRTGADTQYF. The rearrangement uses TRBV6-6 and TRBJ2-3, with TRBD1 matching over 8 bases. The germline gives CDR1 MNHNY, CDR2 SVGAGI (reference sequence). The CDR3 consists of 12 residues. V lost 6 bases and J lost 6; bases outside the gene matches: 2.

The J gene is TRBJ2-3, the V gene TRBV24-1; 8 bases align to TRBD1. This CDR3 spans 14 amino acids. V shed 5 bases and J 1 base; nucleotides not matched to a gene: 1. CDR1 is KGHDR and CDR2 is SFDVKD in the germline V gene. CDR3 sequence reads: CATSGGQGTDTQYF. Written as DNA, the CDR3 is TGTGCCACCAGTGGGGGACAGGGCACAGATACGCAGTATTTT.

This clone has more than one count but fewer than ten. This rearrangement joins TRBV7-9 to TRBJ1-1; TRBD1 matches 7 bases. CDR1 is SEHNR, CDR2 FQNEAQ, per germline (reference sequence). J lost 6 bases, V lost 1 base, and 2 bases had no gene match. CDR3 size: 13 residues. CDR3: CASSLVQGAEAFF. Here the CDR3 DNA reads TGTGCCAGCAGCTTAGTCCAGGGGGCTGAAGCTTTCTTT.

In its sample, this clone was seen once. The CDR3 DNA follows: TGCAGCGTTTTAGACAGCGGGGTTCCCCCAGAGACCCAGTACTTC. Translation: CSVLDSGVPPETQYF. The chain is built from TRBV29-1 and TRBJ2-5, with TRBD2 matching over 7 bases. The V segment lost 5 bases and the J segment 4 bases; nucleotides outside the gene matches: 13. The germline V gene has CDR1 SQVTM and CDR2 ANQGSEA. The CDR3 is 15 amino acids.

The chain carries TRBV24-1 and TRBJ2-3, with a tentative D call TRBD2 (6 bases). CDR1 KGHDR and CDR2 SFDVKD come from the germline V gene. Trimming stripped 1 base from V and 4 bases from J, with 20 bases between. The CDR3 is 18 amino acids. CDR3 amino acids: CATSDLELQEGGADTQYF. In DNA, the CDR3 is TGTGCCACCAGTGATTTAGAGCTTCAGGAGGGCGGCGCAGATACGCAGTATTTT.